The 3 T cell receptor beta chains given below trace back to one sample, sequenced in a study of human thymus T cells. The source of the thymus tissue was resections taken during corrective heart surgery. TCRdb's table, derived via immunoSEQ multiplex PCR, lists solely in-frame clones and lacks some. There are about 130,000 clones in the sample; about 93% occur only once, and around 0.025% lies in the top ten. Sequences were obtained from thymus tissue. The receptors derive from a boy in the first two years of life with a congenital heart defect but otherwise immunologically healthy.

V is TRBV28 and J is TRBJ1-4; unclear D gene. This CDR3 comprises 14 residues. Germline lookup yields CDR1 MDHEN and CDR2 SYDVKM. V lost 3 bases, J lost 5 bases, and 10 bases lay in between. This chain's CDR3 is CASSFSGRNEKLFF. CDR3 sequence (DNA): TGTGCCAGCAGTTTCTCGGGGAGGAATGAAAAACTGTTTTTT.

V is TRBV4-2 and J is TRBJ1-5; D perhaps matches TRBD1 (5 bases). The V and J ends lost 3 bases and 2 bases respectively, with 14 bases between them. This CDR3 has 16 residues. From germline, CDR1 is LGHNA and CDR2 YNFKEQ. The CDR3 spells CASSQRRGDGNQPQHF. For the CDR3, the DNA is TGTGCCAGCAGCCAGAGGCGGGGGGACGGCAATCAGCCCCAGCATTTT.

The chain recombines TRBV28 with TRBJ2-5; D might be TRBD2 (6 bases). Trimming left V 3 bases short and J 4 bases short, with 21 bases between. This CDR3 has 17 amino acids. Germline V gives CDR1 MDHEN, CDR2 SYDVKM. The CDR3 nucleotides are TGTGCCAGCAGTTTTAGCGGCGGGGCGGGGCCTATAGAGACCCAGTACTTC. It encodes CASSFSGGAGPIETQYF.